The source of this TCR beta chain is a study of control samples from healthy donors and cancer patients. The length of the CDR3 is 15 residues. Trimming took 6 bases from V and 0 from J, leaving 12 bases between them. CDR1 is WSHSY and CDR2 is SAAADI in the germline V gene. Data came from immunoSEQ multiplex PCR; TCRdb stores just in-frame clones and leaves some out. The sample yields around 90,000 clones, roughly 86% seen once. The chain carries TRBV10-2 and TRBJ1-3; D uncertain. Material: blood. The sequence was obtained from a man younger than 45 in good health. The CDR3 bases are TGCGCCAGCAGAGACGGACTGTCCTCTGGAAACACCATATATTTT. It encodes CASRDGLSSGNTIYF.